A selection of T cell receptor beta chains follows, all from one sample in a study of molecular identifiers for immune sequencing clone quantification. TCRdb itself ran the PCR reads through MiXCR, one entry per CDR3 protein. The sample lists tens of thousands of distinct CDR3 sequences, roughly 36% occurring once. The sequenced sample was naive CD8+ T cells from blood, with Jurkat cell RNA spiked in. Receptors were obtained from a human donor in good health. Some libraries in this study had Jurkat cell RNA spiked in. Both conserved end residues are part of each CDR3. Fields, in order: CDR3 length, V gene, clone size, D gene, J gene, CDR3 DNA, CDR3 protein. D genes are given only for firm matches. Clone size is given for some rows only: seen once, a few or many times, or a class if the clone is expanded.

cdr3_length: 13; v_call: TRBV7-9; clone_size: few; d_call: -; j_call: TRBJ2-5; cdr3_nt: TGTGCCAGCAGCTTACAGAACCAAGAGACCCAGTACTTC; cdr3_aa: CASSLQNQETQYF
cdr3_length: 14; v_call: TRBV12-3/TRBV12-4; clone_size: many; d_call: -; j_call: TRBJ2-3; cdr3_nt: TGTGCCAGCAGTGCAAGCGGTGCCACAGATACGCAGTATTTT; cdr3_aa: CASSASGATDTQYF
cdr3_length: 18; v_call: TRBV27; clone_size: few; d_call: -; j_call: TRBJ2-3; cdr3_nt: TGTGCCAGCAGTTTATCGCCCCTAATAGTTATGGGCACAGATACGCAGTATTTT; cdr3_aa: CASSLSPLIVMGTDTQYF
cdr3_length: 16; v_call: TRBV12-3/TRBV12-4; clone_size: few; d_call: TRBD1; j_call: TRBJ1-4; cdr3_nt: TGTGCCAGCAGTCCAGGGGGAGGGGGCATTAATGAAAAACTGTTTTTT; cdr3_aa: CASSPGGGGINEKLFF
cdr3_length: 10; v_call: TRBV6-2/TRBV6-3; clone_size: -; d_call: -; j_call: TRBJ2-2; cdr3_nt: TGTGCCTATCTCACCGGGGAGCTGTTTTTT; cdr3_aa: CAYLTGELFF
cdr3_length: 18; v_call: TRBV6-5; clone_size: many; d_call: TRBD2; j_call: TRBJ2-1; cdr3_nt: TGTGCCAGCAGTTACCTATCGAGGGGGACTAGCGTCTACAATGAGCAGTTCTTC; cdr3_aa: CASSYLSRGTSVYNEQFF
cdr3_length: 13; v_call: TRBV6-2/TRBV6-3; clone_size: -; d_call: -; j_call: TRBJ1-5; cdr3_nt: TGTGCCAGCAGAGACTGGAGCAATCAGCCCCAGCATTTT; cdr3_aa: CASRDWSNQPQHF
cdr3_length: 15; v_call: TRBV4-3; clone_size: -; d_call: TRBD2; j_call: TRBJ2-1; cdr3_nt: TGCGCCAGCAGCCTCGGACTAGCGTTAGACAATGAGCAGTTCTTC; cdr3_aa: CASSLGLALDNEQFF
cdr3_length: 16; v_call: TRBV5-1; clone_size: many; d_call: -; j_call: TRBJ2-7; cdr3_nt: TGCGCCAGCAGCTTGGCTTCTCCTAGTAGCTCCTACGAGCAGTACTTC; cdr3_aa: CASSLASPSSSYEQYF
cdr3_length: 14; v_call: TRBV24-1; clone_size: many; d_call: TRBD1; j_call: TRBJ2-2; cdr3_nt: TGTGCCACCAGTGGGACAGGGGAGACCGGGGAGCTGTTTTTT; cdr3_aa: CATSGTGETGELFF
cdr3_length: 15; v_call: TRBV11-2; clone_size: -; d_call: -; j_call: TRBJ1-1; cdr3_nt: TGTGCCAGCAGCTTACTTCTAGGGATTAAAACTGAAGCTTTCTTT; cdr3_aa: CASSLLLGIKTEAFF
cdr3_length: 14; v_call: TRBV9; clone_size: once; d_call: -; j_call: TRBJ2-3; cdr3_nt: TGTGCCAGCAGCGGTAGCGCAAGCACAGATACGCAGTATTTT; cdr3_aa: CASSGSASTDTQYF
cdr3_length: 12; v_call: TRBV11-2; clone_size: many; d_call: -; j_call: TRBJ2-3; cdr3_nt: TGTGCCAGCAGCTTAGAGAGAGATACGCAGTATTTT; cdr3_aa: CASSLERDTQYF
cdr3_length: 15; v_call: TRBV6-1; clone_size: few; d_call: TRBD2; j_call: TRBJ2-1; cdr3_nt: TGTGCCAGCAGTGAAATGGGGACTAGCGGCAATGAGCAGTTCTTC; cdr3_aa: CASSEMGTSGNEQFF
cdr3_length: 15; v_call: TRBV9; clone_size: few; d_call: -; j_call: TRBJ1-2; cdr3_nt: TGTGCCAGCAGCGAAACCGGGACGACCTTTTATGGCTACACCTTC; cdr3_aa: CASSETGTTFYGYTF
cdr3_length: 13; v_call: TRBV13; clone_size: -; d_call: -; j_call: TRBJ2-1; cdr3_nt: TGTGCCAGCAGCTCGCCGTCCAAGTGGGGCCAGTTCTTC; cdr3_aa: CASSSPSKWGQFF
cdr3_length: 16; v_call: TRBV6-1; clone_size: few; d_call: TRBD1; j_call: TRBJ2-5; cdr3_nt: TGTGCCAGCAGTGAAAGGACAGGCTGGATCCAAGAGACCCAGTACTTC; cdr3_aa: CASSERTGWIQETQYF
cdr3_length: 13; v_call: TRBV15; clone_size: -; d_call: -; j_call: TRBJ2-7; cdr3_nt: TGTGCCACCAGCCATATGTCAGGTTGGGAGCAGTACTTC; cdr3_aa: CATSHMSGWEQYF
cdr3_length: 17; v_call: TRBV4-1; clone_size: few; d_call: TRBD2; j_call: TRBJ2-3; cdr3_nt: TGCGCCAGCAGCCAAGATTTACTAGCGGGGAGCACAGATACGCAGTATTTT; cdr3_aa: CASSQDLLAGSTDTQYF
cdr3_length: 15; v_call: TRBV9; clone_size: -; d_call: -; j_call: TRBJ2-2; cdr3_nt: TGTGCCAGCAGCGTAGGGGGACTTAACACCGGGGAGTTGTTTTTT; cdr3_aa: CASSVGGLNTGELFF
cdr3_length: 14; v_call: TRBV5-4; clone_size: many; d_call: TRBD1; j_call: TRBJ1-3; cdr3_nt: TGTGCCAGCACCCGTGCAGGACAGGGAACCACCATATATTTT; cdr3_aa: CASTRAGQGTTIYF
cdr3_length: 13; v_call: TRBV27; clone_size: few; d_call: -; j_call: TRBJ2-3; cdr3_nt: TGTGGGTTGCCAGCACTTCATCGGGATACGCAGTATTTT; cdr3_aa: CGLPALHRDTQYF
cdr3_length: 15; v_call: TRBV28; clone_size: -; d_call: -; j_call: TRBJ2-7; cdr3_nt: TGTGCCAGCAGTTTAAGTAGCGGACTAACCTACGAGCAGTACTTC; cdr3_aa: CASSLSSGLTYEQYF
cdr3_length: 13; v_call: TRBV7-9; clone_size: -; d_call: -; j_call: TRBJ1-5; cdr3_nt: TGTGCCAGCAGCTTAGACACAGGAAGGCCCCAGCATTTT; cdr3_aa: CASSLDTGRPQHF
cdr3_length: 14; v_call: TRBV28; clone_size: medium-sized; d_call: -; j_call: TRBJ2-5; cdr3_nt: TGTGCCAGCAGTTTAGGTAGCGGCCAAGAGACCCAGTACTTC; cdr3_aa: CASSLGSGQETQYF
cdr3_length: 19; v_call: TRBV28; clone_size: many; d_call: -; j_call: TRBJ1-1; cdr3_nt: TGTGCCAGCAGTCCACTTACTTTTGACCCTGGGTGGACTGACACTGAAGCTTTCTTT; cdr3_aa: CASSPLTFDPGWTDTEAFF
cdr3_length: 14; v_call: TRBV6-2/TRBV6-3; clone_size: -; d_call: TRBD1; j_call: TRBJ1-1; cdr3_nt: TGTGCCAGCGGTTACTCAGGGGGTGGCACTGAAGCTTTCTTT; cdr3_aa: CASGYSGGGTEAFF
cdr3_length: 14; v_call: TRBV9; clone_size: few; d_call: TRBD1; j_call: TRBJ2-7; cdr3_nt: TGTGCCAGCAGCGGAGGACAGGGACGCCACGAGCAGTACTTC; cdr3_aa: CASSGGQGRHEQYF
cdr3_length: 14; v_call: TRBV19; clone_size: few; d_call: -; j_call: TRBJ2-7; cdr3_nt: TGTGCCAGTAGTAGCGGGTTCAGCTCCTACGAGCAGTACTTC; cdr3_aa: CASSSGFSSYEQYF
cdr3_length: 13; v_call: TRBV27; clone_size: many; d_call: -; j_call: TRBJ1-5; cdr3_nt: TGTGCCAGCAGTTTGGGGGCGGTTCAGCCCCAGCATTTT; cdr3_aa: CASSLGAVQPQHF
cdr3_length: 16; v_call: TRBV4-3; clone_size: -; d_call: TRBD1; j_call: TRBJ2-6; cdr3_nt: TGCGCCAGCAGCCCGAAGGGGGCAGCTGGGGCCACCGCCCTGACTTTC; cdr3_aa: CASSPKGAAGATALTF